The T cell receptor beta chain described here comes from a study of blood T cell repertoires in COVID-19. Study context: PBMCs, B-cell-depleted T cells, or T cells provided the cDNA or gDNA that made up the material.

Trimming removed 6 bases from V and 5 bases from J; junction bases left unmatched: 13. The germline CDR1 and CDR2 sequences are MNHEY and SMNVEV (reference sequence). This CDR3 is built from 15 residues. Clones were sequenced by immunoSEQ multiplex PCR, and TCRdb holds only the in-frame ones, with some missing. In the table there are 200,000 or so clones, more than 75% of which are singletons. This sequence originates from a man over 45 who had recovered from COVID-19. Sequenced: peripheral blood. V and J are TRBV27 and TRBJ2-7; 7 nucleotides align to TRBD2. CDR3 bases: TGTGCCAGCAGCCAACTACCTCCGGGAGGCCACGAGCAGTACTTC. It specifies CASSQLPPGGHEQYF.